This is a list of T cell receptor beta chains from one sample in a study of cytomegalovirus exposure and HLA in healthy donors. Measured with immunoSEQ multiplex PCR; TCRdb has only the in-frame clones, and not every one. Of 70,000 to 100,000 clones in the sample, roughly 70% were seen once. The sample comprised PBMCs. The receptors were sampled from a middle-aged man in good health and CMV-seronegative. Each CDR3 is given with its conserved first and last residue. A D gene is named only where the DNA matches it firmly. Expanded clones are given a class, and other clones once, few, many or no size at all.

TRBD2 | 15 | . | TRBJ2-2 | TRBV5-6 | CASSLAGGNTGELFF | TGTGCCAGCAGTCTAGCGGGGGGGAACACCGGGGAGCTGTTTTTT
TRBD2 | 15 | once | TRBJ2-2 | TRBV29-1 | CSVDGRGGMSGELFF | TGCAGCGTTGATGGGCGGGGGGGGATGAGCGGGGAGCTGTTTTTT
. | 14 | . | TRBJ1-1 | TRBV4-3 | CASSQLTGGTEAFF | TGCGCCAGCAGCCAGTTGACGGGGGGCACTGAAGCTTTCTTT
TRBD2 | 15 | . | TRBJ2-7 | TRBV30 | CAWSVGTSGYYEQYF | TGTGCCTGGAGTGTAGGGACTAGCGGCTACTACGAGCAGTACTTC
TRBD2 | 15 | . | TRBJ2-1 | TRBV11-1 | CASSLLAGSYNEQFF | TGTGCCAGCAGCCTACTAGCGGGCTCCTACAATGAGCAGTTCTTC
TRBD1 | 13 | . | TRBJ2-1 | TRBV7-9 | CASSLGQGNEQFF | TGTGCCAGCAGCTTAGGACAGGGCAATGAGCAGTTCTTC
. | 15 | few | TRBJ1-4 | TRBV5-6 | CASSIQGGGNEKLFF | TGTGCCAGCAGCATACAGGGAGGGGGTAATGAAAAACTGTTTTTT
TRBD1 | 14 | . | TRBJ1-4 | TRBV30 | CAWGTGQGNEKLFF | TGTGCCTGGGGGACGGGACAGGGAAATGAAAAACTGTTTTTT
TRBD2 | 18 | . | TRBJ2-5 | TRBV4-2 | CASSLGVAGRPSGETQYF | TGTGCCAGCAGCCTAGGAGTAGCGGGGCGACCGTCCGGAGAGACCCAGTACTTC
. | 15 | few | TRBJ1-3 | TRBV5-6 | CASSLAGASGNTIYF | TGTGCCAGCAGCTTGGCCGGAGCCTCTGGAAACACCATATATTTT
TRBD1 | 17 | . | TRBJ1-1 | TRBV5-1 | CASKVGQGGNMNTEAFF | TGCGCCAGCAAAGTCGGACAGGGAGGGAACATGAACACTGAAGCTTTCTTT
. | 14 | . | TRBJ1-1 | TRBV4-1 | CASSHETANRGAFF | TGCGCCAGCAGCCATGAGACAGCGAACAGAGGAGCTTTCTTT
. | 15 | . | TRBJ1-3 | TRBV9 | CASSADRGRADTIYF | TGTGCCAGCAGCGCTGACCGAGGGAGGGCGGACACCATATATTTT
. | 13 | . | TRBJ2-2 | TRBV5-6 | CASSLGADGELFF | TGTGCCAGCAGCCTTGGGGCAGACGGGGAGCTGTTTTTT
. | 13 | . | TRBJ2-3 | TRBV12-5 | CASGLSGADTQYF | TGTGCTAGTGGTTTGTCCGGGGCAGATACGCAGTATTTT
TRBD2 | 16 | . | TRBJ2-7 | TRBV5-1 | CASSFGAGGNGYEQYF | TGCGCCAGCAGCTTCGGCGCGGGGGGGAATGGTTACGAGCAGTACTTC
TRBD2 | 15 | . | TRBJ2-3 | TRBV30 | CAWSVGLADTDTQYF | TGTGCCTGGAGTGTAGGTCTAGCGGACACAGATACGCAGTATTTT
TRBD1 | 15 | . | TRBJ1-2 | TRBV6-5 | CASSSKQGAGYGYTF | TGTGCCAGCAGTTCCAAACAGGGGGCGGGCTATGGCTACACCTTC
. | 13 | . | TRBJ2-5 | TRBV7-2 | CASSPDRRETQYF | TGTGCCAGCAGCCCAGACAGGAGGGAGACCCAGTACTTC
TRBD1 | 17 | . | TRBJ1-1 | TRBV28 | CASTHGTGAPTPRGAFF | TGTGCCAGCACCCACGGGACAGGGGCCCCGACCCCACGGGGAGCTTTCTTT
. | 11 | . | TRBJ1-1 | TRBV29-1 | CRKGVNTEAFF | TGCAGGAAGGGAGTGAACACTGAAGCTTTCTTT
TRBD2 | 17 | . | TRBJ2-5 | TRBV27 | CASSLGGGAPAEETQYF | TGTGCCAGCAGTTTAGGGGGAGGGGCTCCGGCGGAAGAGACCCAGTACTTC
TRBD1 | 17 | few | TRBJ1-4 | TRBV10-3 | CAISGEGQGTGIEKLFF | TGTGCCATCAGCGGCGAGGGACAGGGAACGGGGATTGAAAAACTGTTTTTT
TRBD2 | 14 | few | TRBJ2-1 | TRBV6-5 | CASSRTSGDNEQFF | TGTGCCAGCAGTAGGACTAGCGGAGACAATGAGCAGTTCTTC
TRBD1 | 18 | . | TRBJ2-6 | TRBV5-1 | CASSLGGTDVSEANVLTF | TGCGCCAGCAGCTTGGGGGGGACAGACGTCTCGGAGGCCAACGTCCTGACTTTC
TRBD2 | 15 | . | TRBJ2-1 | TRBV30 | CAWSAPGLANGWQFF | TGTGCCTGGAGTGCCCCCGGACTAGCAAACGGATGGCAGTTCTTC
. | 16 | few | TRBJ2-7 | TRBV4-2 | CASSPRVVSGAHEQYF | TGTGCCAGCAGCCCGCGAGTCGTCTCAGGGGCCCACGAGCAGTACTTC
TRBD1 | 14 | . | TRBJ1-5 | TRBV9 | CASSKTGRHQPQHF | TGTGCCAGCAGCAAGACAGGGAGGCATCAGCCCCAGCATTTT
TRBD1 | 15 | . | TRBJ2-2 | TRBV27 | CASSLGQGAGGELFF | TGTGCCAGCAGTTTGGGACAGGGGGCCGGCGGGGAGCTGTTTTTT
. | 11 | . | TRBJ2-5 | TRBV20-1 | CSAPGEETQYF | TGCAGTGCTCCAGGGGAAGAGACCCAGTACTTC
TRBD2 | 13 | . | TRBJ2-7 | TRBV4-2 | CASSQREGNEQYF | TGTGCCAGCAGCCAAAGGGAGGGAAACGAGCAGTACTTC
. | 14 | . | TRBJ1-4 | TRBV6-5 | CASSYPPRLWKLFF | TGTGCCAGCAGTTACCCTCCCAGGTTGTGGAAACTGTTTTTT
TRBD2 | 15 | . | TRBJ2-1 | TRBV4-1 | CASSLRTSRDNEQFF | TGCGCCAGCAGCCTCCGGACTAGCCGTGACAATGAGCAGTTCTTC
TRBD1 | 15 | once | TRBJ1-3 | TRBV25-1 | CASSDPGQGINTIYF | TGTGCCAGCAGTGACCCCGGACAGGGTATCAACACCATATATTTT
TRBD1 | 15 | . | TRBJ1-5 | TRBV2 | CASSVQGVSNQPQHF | TGTGCCAGCAGTGTACAGGGGGTCAGCAATCAGCCCCAGCATTTT
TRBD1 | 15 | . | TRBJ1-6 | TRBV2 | CASRQETGVGSPLHF | TGTGCCAGCAGGCAAGAGACAGGGGTAGGTTCACCCCTCCACTTT
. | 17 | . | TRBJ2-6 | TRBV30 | CAWNADRVTSGANVLTF | TGTGCCTGGAACGCTGACCGGGTGACCTCTGGGGCCAACGTCCTGACTTTC
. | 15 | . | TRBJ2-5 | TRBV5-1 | CASSFLAGARETQYF | TGCGCCAGCAGCTTTCTGGCGGGGGCGCGAGAGACCCAGTACTTC
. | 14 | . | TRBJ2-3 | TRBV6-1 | CASSEMLGANTQYF | TGTGCCAGCAGTGAAATGTTGGGGGCAAATACGCAGTATTTT
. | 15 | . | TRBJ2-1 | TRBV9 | CASSPSRAFYNEQFF | TGTGCCAGCAGCCCCTCCAGGGCCTTCTACAATGAGCAGTTCTTC
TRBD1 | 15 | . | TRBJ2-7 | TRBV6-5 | CASRKGGSQNYEQYF | TGTGCCAGCAGGAAAGGGGGCTCACAAAACTACGAGCAGTACTTC